This entry is about one T cell receptor (beta chain). The antigen is unknown. This specimen comes from a study of cytomegalovirus exposure and HLA in healthy donors. Study findings and constraints: Among TCR beta chains, those listed as cytomegalovirus-associated numbered about 160.

PCR amplification relied on 60 Vbeta primers (plus 13 Jbeta primers). Libraries were prepared by immunoSEQ multiplex PCR; TCRdb keeps only in-frame clonotypes and omits some of them. The sample consists of 55,000 to 85,000 clones, around 61% of them appearing once. Germline CDR1 and CDR2: LGHNA and YSLEER. The CDR3 spans 15 residues. V shed 0 bases and J shed 3 bases, with 12 bases lying between them. When sampled, the donors appeared nominally healthy, though they likely had unrecorded immune exposures. The chain links TRBV4-3 to TRBJ2-7; D gene ambiguous. Sequenced sample: PBMCs. This clonotype originated in a woman between 45 and 60 years old in good health and CMV-seronegative. The DNA of the CDR3 is TGCGCCAGCAGCCAAGATCACTCGATGAACTACGAGCAGTACTTC. Amino acid sequence: CASSQDHSMNYEQYF.